This TCR beta chain originates from a study of T cell responses to AZD1222 COVID-19 vaccine. General observations from the study: The study identified only a handful of AZD1222 recipients as seropositive at baseline. Vaccine-associated CD4 TCRs ranged over spike, dominating at 160-218 and 743-854.

This clone showed up just a few times. Its antigen remains unidentified. V trimming: 8 bases; J trimming: 1 base; junction bases outside the gene matches: 2. The CDR3 totals 14 residues. Germline loops: CDR1 SNHLY, CDR2 FYNNEI. Here immunoSEQ multiplex PCR was the method, and the copy in TCRdb shows in-frame clones only, minus some. This sample has nearly 110,000 clones, with about 93% found just once. The source was peripheral blood, collected 28 days after the second AZD1222 dose. The TCR originated in an adult who received the AZD1222 COVID-19 vaccine. The chain recombines TRBV2 with TRBJ2-2; 9 nucleotides match TRBD2. CDR3 bases: TGTGCCAGCCTTAGCGGGGGGAACACCGGGGAGCTGTTTTTT. This translates into CASLSGGNTGELFF.